Listed below are T cell receptor beta chains from one sample, sequenced in a study of shared clonotypes between healthy human individuals. Data came from immunoSEQ multiplex PCR; TCRdb stores just in-frame clones and leaves some out. Here the sample spans some 1,900,000 clones, about 95% being singletons. Sample: naive CD8+ T cells sorted from blood. The receptors shown here come from a man aged 18 to 29 in good health. The CDR3 runs from the conserved cysteine through the conserved F or W. A D gene is named only where the DNA matches it firmly. Size tells how often a clone was seen (once, few, many) or the class of an expanded clone, and some rows leave it out.

DNA: TGTGCCAGCAGTGTAAGACTAGCGGCTGCCTCCTACAATGAGCAGTTCTTC
CDR3: CASSVRLAAASYNEQFF
size: -
D: TRBD2
J: TRBJ2-1
V: TRBV6-1

DNA: TGTGCCAGCAGCTCCGGTTCGCAGGCTAGCACAGATACGCAGTATTTT
CDR3: CASSSGSQASTDTQYF
size: -
D: -
J: TRBJ2-3
V: TRBV5-4

DNA: TGTGCCAGCAGCTTAAGACAGGGGGCAGATACGCAGTATTTT
CDR3: CASSLRQGADTQYF
size: -
D: TRBD1
J: TRBJ2-3
V: TRBV13

DNA: TGTGCCAGCAGTTATGGGGCTGGAGGGACTGAAGCTTTCTTT
CDR3: CASSYGAGGTEAFF
size: -
D: -
J: TRBJ1-1
V: TRBV6-5

DNA: TGTGCCAGCAGCCCGGGCAGCGGGGGAAATTACGAGCAGTACTTC
CDR3: CASSPGSGGNYEQYF
size: once
D: TRBD2
J: TRBJ2-7
V: TRBV4-2

DNA: TGTGCCAGCAGCCAATATCCGAACACCGGGGAGCTGTTTTTT
CDR3: CASSQYPNTGELFF
size: -
D: -
J: TRBJ2-2
V: TRBV4-2

DNA: TGTGCCAGCAGCCAAGATATAGCGGGGTTGACAGATACGCAGTATTTT
CDR3: CASSQDIAGLTDTQYF
size: -
D: TRBD2
J: TRBJ2-3
V: TRBV14

DNA: TGTGCCAGCAGTTCGTGGCTAGCGGCGAGCTCCTACGAGCAGTACTTC
CDR3: CASSSWLAASSYEQYF
size: -
D: TRBD2
J: TRBJ2-7
V: TRBV6-5

DNA: TGTGCCAGCAGCTGGACCGGGACAGGGCACTCTGAAGCTTTCTTT
CDR3: CASSWTGTGHSEAFF
size: -
D: TRBD1
J: TRBJ1-1
V: TRBV5-4

DNA: TGTGCCAGCAGCTTATCTCAGGGGGTGGGCTACACCTTC
CDR3: CASSLSQGVGYTF
size: -
D: TRBD1
J: TRBJ1-2
V: TRBV7-2

DNA: TGTGCCAGTAGTATAGATCTTGGAACGGAGAGCTCCTATAATTCACCCCTCCACTTT
CDR3: CASSIDLGTESSYNSPLHF
size: -
D: -
J: TRBJ1-6
V: TRBV19

DNA: TGTGCCAGCACCCGAACCTGGGACAGGACCTACGAACAGCAGTACTTC
CDR3: CASTRTWDRTYEQQYF
size: -
D: TRBD1
J: TRBJ2-7
V: TRBV11-2

DNA: TGTGCCAGCAGCCCAGGGGAATTTACAACAGATACGCAGTATTTT
CDR3: CASSPGEFTTDTQYF
size: -
D: -
J: TRBJ2-3
V: TRBV5-4

DNA: TGTGCCAGCAGCTTAGTTCAGCTAGACACTACCTACAATGAGCAGTTCTTC
CDR3: CASSLVQLDTTYNEQFF
size: -
D: -
J: TRBJ2-1
V: TRBV7-9

DNA: TGCGCCAGCAGTGCGGGACACGACACAGATACGCAGTATTTT
CDR3: CASSAGHDTDTQYF
size: -
D: -
J: TRBJ2-3
V: TRBV10-1

DNA: TGCGCCAGCAGCCAAGACCCAGGGACAGGGCCGGGAGGCTACACCTTC
CDR3: CASSQDPGTGPGGYTF
size: -
D: TRBD1
J: TRBJ1-2
V: TRBV4-1

DNA: TGTGCCACCCGCACGGGGCCCGACGCATACAATGAGCAGTTCTTC
CDR3: CATRTGPDAYNEQFF
size: -
D: -
J: TRBJ2-1
V: TRBV27